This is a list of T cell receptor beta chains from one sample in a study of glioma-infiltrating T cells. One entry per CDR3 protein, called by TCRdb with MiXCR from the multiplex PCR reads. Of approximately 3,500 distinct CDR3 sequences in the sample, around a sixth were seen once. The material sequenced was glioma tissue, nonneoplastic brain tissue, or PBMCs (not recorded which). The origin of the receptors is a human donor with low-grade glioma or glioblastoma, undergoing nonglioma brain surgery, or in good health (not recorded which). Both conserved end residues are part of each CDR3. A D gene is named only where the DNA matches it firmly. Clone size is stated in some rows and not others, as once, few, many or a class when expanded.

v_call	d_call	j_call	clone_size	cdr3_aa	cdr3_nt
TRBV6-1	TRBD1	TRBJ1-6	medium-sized	CASSPGTGAPLHF	TGTGCCAGCAGCCCCGGGACAGGGGCACCCCTCCACTTT
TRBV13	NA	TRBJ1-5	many	CASSSGALGRNQPQHF	TGTGCCAGCAGCTCAGGGGCCTTGGGGCGCAATCAGCCCCAGCATTTT
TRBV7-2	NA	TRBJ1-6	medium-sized	CASSLRGLSSYNSPLHF	TGTGCCAGCAGCCTTAGGGGGTTGAGCTCCTATAATTCACCCCTCCACTTT
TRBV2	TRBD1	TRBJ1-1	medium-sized	CATRTGGFAEAFF	TGTGCCACTAGGACAGGGGGCTTCGCTGAAGCTTTCTTT
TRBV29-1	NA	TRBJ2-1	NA	CSVYFFVRDANNEQFF	TGCAGCGTCTACTTCTTTGTCCGGGACGCTAACAATGAGCAGTTCTTC
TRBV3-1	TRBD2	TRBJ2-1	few	CASSTSGGAGEQFF	TGTGCCAGCAGCACAAGCGGGGGGGCGGGTGAGCAGTTCTTC
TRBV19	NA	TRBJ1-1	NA	CASSIDGSGTEAFF	TGTGCCAGTAGTATTGACGGGAGTGGCACTGAAGCTTTCTTT
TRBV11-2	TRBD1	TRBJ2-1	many	CASSSPGQGGHEQFF	TGTGCCAGCAGCTCTCCGGGACAGGGAGGGCATGAGCAGTTCTTC
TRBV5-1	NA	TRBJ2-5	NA	CASSLVGTAQETQYF	TGCGCCAGCAGCTTGGTGGGGACGGCACAAGAGACCCAGTACTTC
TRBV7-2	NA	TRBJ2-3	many	CASSPDYLSTDTQYF	TGTGCCAGCAGCCCGGACTACCTAAGCACAGATACGCAGTATTTT
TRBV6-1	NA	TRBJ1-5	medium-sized	CASSWSQDQPQHF	TGTGCCAGCAGTTGGTCACAAGATCAGCCCCAGCATTTT
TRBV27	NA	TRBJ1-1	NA	CASSRGTSYKAFF	TGTGCCAGCAGCCGCGGGACATCCTACAAAGCTTTCTTT
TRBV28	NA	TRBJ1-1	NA	CASSLTRSQHRMAKAFF	TGTGCCAGCAGTTTAACCCGAAGTCAGCACCGAATGGCTAAAGCTTTCTTT
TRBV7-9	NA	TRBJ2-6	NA	CASSFRQSLSGANVLTF	TGTGCCAGCAGCTTCAGACAGAGCCTCTCTGGGGCCAACGTCCTGACTTTC
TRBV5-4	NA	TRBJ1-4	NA	CASSFDGSPNEKLFF	TGTGCCAGCAGCTTCGACGGGTCTCCTAATGAAAAACTGTTTTTT
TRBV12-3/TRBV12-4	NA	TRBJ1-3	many	CASSFSTASSGNTIYF	TGTGCCAGCAGTTTTTCCACGGCTAGCTCTGGAAACACCATATATTTT
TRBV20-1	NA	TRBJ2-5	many	CSARDGGGLGETQYF	TGCAGTGCTAGAGATGGGGGGGGGCTCGGGGAGACCCAGTACTTC